This T cell receptor (beta chain) comes out of a study of CD8+ T cells in alopecia areata. The wider study: Each of the treated patients was given oral tofacitinib, 5 to 10 mg twice daily, for moderate-to-severe alopecia areata.

V shed 8 bases and J shed 10 bases, with 20 bases lying between them. This CDR3 region has 13 residues. Looked up from germline, CDR1 is WNHNN and CDR2 is SYGVQD (reference sequence). Treatment here: oral pan-JAK inhibitor, 5-10 mg twice daily. Sequencing relied on a cDNA template that was reverse transcribed from extracted RNA. Using immunoSEQ multiplex PCR, the repertoire was profiled, and TCRdb retains in-frame clones only, with some absent. Of approximately 210,000 clones listed, around 66% are singletons. Study-level findings and limits: In blood and scalp, many expanded lesional clones persisted during tofacitinib. For patients receiving tofacitinib, scalp clonality and expanded CD8+ clones among the top 100 significantly decreased.

This clone occurred once. Its matching antigen is unknown. The receptor comes from a human donor with alopecia areata. The chain employs TRBV10-1 and TRBJ1-1, with D unclear. The starting material was CD4+ T cells sorted from blood, obtained at week 4, from a patient treated with tofacitinib. The CDR3 DNA sequence: TGCGCCAGCGCGCCCACCGGTAGTGGACGAGCTTTCTTT. Its translation is CASAPTGSGRAFF.